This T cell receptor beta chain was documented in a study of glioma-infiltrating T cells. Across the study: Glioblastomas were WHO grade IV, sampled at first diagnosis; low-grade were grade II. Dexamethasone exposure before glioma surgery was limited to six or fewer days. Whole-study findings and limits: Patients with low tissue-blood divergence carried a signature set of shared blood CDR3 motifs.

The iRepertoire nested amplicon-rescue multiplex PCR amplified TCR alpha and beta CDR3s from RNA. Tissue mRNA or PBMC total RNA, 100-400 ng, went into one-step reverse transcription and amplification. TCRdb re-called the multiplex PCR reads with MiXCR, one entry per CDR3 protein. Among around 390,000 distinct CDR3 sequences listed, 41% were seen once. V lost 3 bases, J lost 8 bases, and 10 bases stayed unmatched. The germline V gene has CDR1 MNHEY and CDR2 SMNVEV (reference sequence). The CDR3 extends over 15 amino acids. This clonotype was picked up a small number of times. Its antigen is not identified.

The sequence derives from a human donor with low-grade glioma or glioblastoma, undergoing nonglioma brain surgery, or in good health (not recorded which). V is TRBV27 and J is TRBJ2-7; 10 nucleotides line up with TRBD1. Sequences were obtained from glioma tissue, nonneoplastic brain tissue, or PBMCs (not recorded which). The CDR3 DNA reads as TGTGCCAGCAGTTTGCCCGGGACAGGGGTAAATAAGCAGTACTTC. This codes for CASSLPGTGVNKQYF.